This TCR beta chain appears in the sequencing data of a study of T cell repertoires in cytomegalovirus infection. Study context: CMV infection plus the matching HLA type was flagged by public TCR beta signatures. The study's findings and limits: Ex vivo responses were dominated by HLA-C-restricted CMV-specific TCR beta clonotypes. Totalled public TCR beta family frequency picked out people who carried CMV plus the relevant HLA.

Germline CDR1 MNHEY, CDR2 SVGAGI. The V end lost 5 bases, the J end lost 7 bases, and 12 bases lay between the germline ends. CDR3 length equals 13 residues. This clonotype was detected a few times. The antigen remains undetermined. TCRdb used MiXCR to reprocess the reads, holding one entry per CDR3 protein. The sample consists of 200,000 or so distinct CDR3 sequences, roughly 19% of them appearing once. The source of this sequence is a human donor in good health (CMV status not recorded). Some clones in this sample may be carry-over from other donors' samples. Sequencing input: PBMCs. This sequence joins TRBV6-5 and TRBJ2-1; D ambiguous. The CDR3 DNA is TGTGCCAGCAGTCCCCCCCCTGGGAATGAGCAGTTCTTC. Translation gives CASSPPPGNEQFF.